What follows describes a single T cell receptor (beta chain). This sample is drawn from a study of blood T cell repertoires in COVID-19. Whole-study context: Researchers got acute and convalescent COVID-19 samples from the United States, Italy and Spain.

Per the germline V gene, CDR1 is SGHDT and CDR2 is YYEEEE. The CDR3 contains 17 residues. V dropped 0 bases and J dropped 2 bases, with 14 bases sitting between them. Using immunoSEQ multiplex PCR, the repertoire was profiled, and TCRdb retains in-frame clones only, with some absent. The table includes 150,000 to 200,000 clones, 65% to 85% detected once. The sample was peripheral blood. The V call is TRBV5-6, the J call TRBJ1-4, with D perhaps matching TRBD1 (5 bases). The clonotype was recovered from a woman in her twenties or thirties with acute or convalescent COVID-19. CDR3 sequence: CASSLGQPLVTNEKLFF. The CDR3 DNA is TGTGCCAGCAGCTTGGGACAGCCACTTGTCACTAATGAAAAACTGTTTTTT.